The sequence of this T cell receptor (beta chain) was determined in a study of blood T cell repertoires in COVID-19. Using immunoSEQ multiplex PCR, the repertoire was profiled, and TCRdb retains in-frame clones only, with some absent. The sample includes hundreds of thousands of clones, around 90% of them seen just once. Assignment of participants to cohorts was predicated upon participant-reported clinical history. This CDR3 spans 14 amino acids. V dropped 3 bases and J dropped 12 bases, with 18 bases sitting between them. Germline loops: CDR1 SGHNT, CDR2 YYREEE (reference sequence). Sequencing input: PBMCs or T cells enriched from blood (not recorded which). V gene TRBV5-4 combines with J gene TRBJ1-4; possibly TRBD1 for D (5 bases). This sequence was found in a woman in her forties or fifties who had recovered from COVID-19. CDR3 amino acids: CASSSGRGVAELFF. The CDR3 DNA reads as TGTGCCAGCAGCTCTGGTCGGGGGGTTGCAGAACTGTTTTTT.